This TCR beta chain was sequenced in a study of shared clonotypes between healthy human individuals. Looking at the study overall: Three men and a couple of women, aged 18 to 49, were donors.

Regarding this clone: Its antigen remains unknown.

The germline gives CDR1 SNHLY, CDR2 FYNNEI. The CDR3 spans 14 residues. Trimming cost V 2 bases and J 3 bases; bases outside gene matches: 1. Original processing notes: Junction-only immunoSEQ sequences carried no quality scores, so filtering differed. Some clones are missing from TCRdb's copy, which holds only in-frame ones; the method was immunoSEQ multiplex PCR. The V and J calls and the clone size are those of that table, but D and trimming were determined from the DNA. The sample has 2 million to 2.5 million clones; 93% are singletons. Broader study findings: Naive CD4 clonotypes were shared across several donors at about 5.3%.

This chain joins TRBV2 and TRBJ2-7, with 10 positions matching TRBD1. The sequenced sample was naive CD4+ T cells from PBMCs. The subset: CD45RA+ positively selected. This TCR came from a man younger than 30 in good health. Some clones in this sample may be carry-over from other donors' samples. Here the CDR3 reads CASSERDRGYEQYF. The CDR3 nucleotides read TGTGCCAGCAGTGAAAGGGACAGGGGCTACGAGCAGTACTTC.